A single sample is the source of the 12 T cell receptor beta chains below, sequenced in a study of brain T cells in children with intractable seizures. Generated by immunoSEQ multiplex PCR, the TCRdb table keeps only in-frame clones and is missing some. The data hold about 80,000 clones, with around 90% observed a single time. The source material was peripheral blood, sampled at surgery. These receptors were obtained from a girl aged 2-10 years with Rasmussen encephalitis and intractable seizures.

The chain has TRBV4-2 and TRBJ1-2; D gene uncertain. From germline, CDR1 is LGHNA and CDR2 YNFKEQ. The V and J ends lost 4 bases and 1 base respectively, with 13 bases between them. The CDR3 loop spans 15 amino acids. CDR3 in amino acids: CASSRSERINYGYTF. CDR3 DNA: TGTGCCAGCAGCCGTAGCGAACGGATTAACTATGGCTACACCTTC.

The CDR3 spells CAWSVMAGTAFF. In DNA form, the CDR3 reads TGTGCCTGGAGTGTAATGGCAGGGACAGCTTTCTTT. V and J are TRBV30 and TRBJ1-1; tentative D call: TRBD1 (5 bases). Germline CDR1 is GTSNPN and CDR2 is SVGIG (reference sequence). The CDR3 consists of 12 residues. The V end was cut by 0 bases, the J end by 10 bases, with 12 bases between.

The genes are TRBV30 and TRBJ1-1, with D unclear. Germline values: CDR1 GTSNPN, CDR2 SVGIG (reference sequence). V lost 7 bases and J lost 1, with 13 bases in between. CDR3 size: 13 residues. The CDR3 sequence is CALAIRRNTEAFF. CDR3 sequence (DNA): TGTGCCTTGGCCATTAGAAGGAACACTGAAGCTTTCTTT.

This clone was detected once. This chain links TRBV18 with TRBJ2-3, with D possibly matching TRBD2 (6 bases). This CDR3 is built from 16 residues. The V and J ends lost 5 bases and 0 bases respectively, with 15 bases between them. Germline V gives CDR1 KGHSH, CDR2 LQKENI. In nucleotides, the CDR3 is TGTGCCAGCTCAACCTCGGGACTCTATAGCACAGATACGCAGTATTTT. Translated, it gives CASSTSGLYSTDTQYF.

The genes are TRBV5-6 and TRBJ1-2; TRBD1 is a possible D gene (5 bases). The V end lost 0 bases, the J end lost 8 bases, and 11 bases lay between the germline ends. There are 13 residues in the CDR3. Germline lookup yields CDR1 SGHDT and CDR2 YYEEEE. In nucleotides, the CDR3 is TGTGCCAGCAGCTTGGCTCAGGGCGGAGGCTACACCTTC. Translated: CASSLAQGGGYTF.

The chain couples TRBV11-2 to TRBJ1-1; no firm D call. The ends were cut back, 4 bases at V and 1 base at J, with 13 bases in the middle. CDR3 length equals 15 residues. The V gene's germline CDR1 is SGHAT and CDR2 FQNNGV. The CDR3 reads CASSSQRRANTEAFF. CDR3 DNA: TGTGCCAGCAGCTCCCAAAGGCGGGCGAACACTGAAGCTTTCTTT. The full variable domain, its missing parts supplied by reference TRBV11-2 and TRBJ1-1, is EAGVAQSPRYKIIEKRQSVAFWCNPISGHATLYWYQQILGQGPKLLIQFQNNGVVDDSQLPKDRFSAERLKGVDSTLKIQPAKLEDSAVYLCASSSQRRANTEAFFGQGTRLTVV.

V gene TRBV29-1 combines with J gene TRBJ2-5; TRBD2 aligns across 7 bases. After removal of 6 bases from V and 7 bases from J, the junction contained 11 bases not matched to a gene. The CDR3 is 13 residues long. Germline loops: CDR1 SQVTM, CDR2 ANQGSEA. The CDR3 DNA is TGCAGCGTGCTAGCGGACCTGCAGGGGACCCAGTACTTC. As protein: CSVLADLQGTQYF.

CDR3 in amino acids: CASSLDPRLDRNEQFF. In DNA, the CDR3 is TGTGCCAGCAGCTTAGACCCGAGACTAGATCGCAATGAGCAGTTCTTC. The chain employs TRBV7-9 and TRBJ2-1; a possible D gene is TRBD2 (6 bases). V dropped 1 base and J dropped 6 bases, with 16 bases sitting between them. Germline CDR1 is SEHNR and CDR2 is FQNEAQ (reference sequence). The CDR3 is 16 amino acids.

The chain joins TRBV6-5 to TRBJ2-1; 7 bases are a match to TRBD2. J was trimmed by 4 bases and V by 2 bases; bases with no gene match: 8. The CDR3 has 16 residues. The germline V gene has CDR1 MNHEY and CDR2 SVGAGI. This chain's CDR3 is CASSYGGSGVYNEQFF. The CDR3 DNA reads TGTGCCAGCAGTTACGGCGGGAGTGGAGTTTACAATGAGCAGTTCTTC.

In this sample, this clone turned up once. This chain uses TRBV19 with TRBJ2-7; 9 bases map to TRBD1. This CDR3 region has 15 residues. With V trimmed by 5 bases and J by 3 bases, 8 bases remained unmatched. Germline V CDR1 and CDR2: LNHDA, SQIVND (reference sequence). The DNA for the CDR3 is TGTGCCAGTAGTCCAAGACAGGGGGTCCTCTACGAGCAGTACTTC. This translates into CASSPRQGVLYEQYF.

The CDR3, as DNA: TGTGCCAGCGGAAGACAGGCCTACGACGAGACCCAGTACTTC. The encoded protein is CASGRQAYDETQYF. The V call is TRBV6-5, the J call TRBJ2-5; TRBD1 is a possible D gene (6 bases). Germline CDR1 is MNHEY and CDR2 is SVGAGI. V was trimmed by 8 bases and J by 5 bases, leaving 18 bases between them. CDR3 length: 14 residues.

V is TRBV7-9 and J is TRBJ2-2; TRBD2 agrees at 10 bases. Germline V gives CDR1 SEHNR, CDR2 FQNEAQ (reference sequence). Trimming at V came to 5 bases and at J to 3 bases, leaving 6 bases not matched to a gene. This CDR3 has 16 residues. In DNA, the CDR3 is TGTGCCAGCAGCCTGCCGGGACTAGCGTACACCGGGGAGCTGTTTTTT. It yields the protein CASSLPGLAYTGELFF.